This T cell receptor (beta chain) stems from a study of PD-1 blockade in classical Hodgkin lymphoma. Whole-study findings and limits: Whereas CD4+ TCR diversity had risen significantly by C4D1, CD8+ TCR diversity had not. Some patients started nivolumab under 1 year after ASCT, and they were excluded. Reports described newly diagnosed patients as having lower baseline TCR diversity than healthy donors.

Assay used: immunoSEQ multiplex PCR; TCRdb lists only in-frame clones, some missing. The data hold over 45,000 clones, with around two thirds observed a single time. About this clone: What it recognizes is unknown.

Every single patient, without exception, relapsed after autologous stem cell transplantation, and brentuximab vedotin exposure varied. The starting material was peripheral blood mononuclear cells (PBMCs), obtained before the second cycle of nivolumab. The receptor was derived from a human donor with classical Hodgkin lymphoma.

The CDR3 loop reads CAWSGPQWNSNQPQHF. Written as DNA, the CDR3 is TGTGCCTGGAGTGGTCCACAGTGGAATAGCAATCAGCCCCAGCATTTT. V usage is TRBV30 and J usage is TRBJ1-5; D gene ambiguous. From germline, CDR1 is GTSNPN and CDR2 SVGIG (reference sequence). V lost 1 base, J lost 0 bases, and 13 bases lay in between. The CDR3 has 16 residues. The full variable domain, in which reference TRBV30 and TRBJ1-5 provide the parts outside the CDR3, is SQTIHQWPATLVQPVGSPLSLECTVEGTSNPNLYWYRQAAGRGLQLLFYSVGIGQISSEVPQNLSASRPQDRQFILSSKKLLLSDSGFYLCAWSGPQWNSNQPQHFGDGTRLSIL.